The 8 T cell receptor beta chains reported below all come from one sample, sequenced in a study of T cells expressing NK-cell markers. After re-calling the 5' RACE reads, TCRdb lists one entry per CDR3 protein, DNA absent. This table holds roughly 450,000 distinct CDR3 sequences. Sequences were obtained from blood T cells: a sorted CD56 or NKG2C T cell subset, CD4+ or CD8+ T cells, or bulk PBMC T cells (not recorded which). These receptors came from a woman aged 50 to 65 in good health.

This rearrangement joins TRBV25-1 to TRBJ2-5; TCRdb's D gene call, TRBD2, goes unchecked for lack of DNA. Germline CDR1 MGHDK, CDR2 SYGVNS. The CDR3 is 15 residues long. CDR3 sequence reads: CASKSRGFPQETQYF.

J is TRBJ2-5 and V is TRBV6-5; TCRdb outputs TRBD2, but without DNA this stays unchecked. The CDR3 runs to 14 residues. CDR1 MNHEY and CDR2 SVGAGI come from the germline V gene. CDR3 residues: CASSTGAVQETQYF.

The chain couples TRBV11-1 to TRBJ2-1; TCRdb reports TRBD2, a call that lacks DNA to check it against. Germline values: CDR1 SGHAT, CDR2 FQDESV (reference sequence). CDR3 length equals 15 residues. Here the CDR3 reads CASRPGLAGNNEQFF.

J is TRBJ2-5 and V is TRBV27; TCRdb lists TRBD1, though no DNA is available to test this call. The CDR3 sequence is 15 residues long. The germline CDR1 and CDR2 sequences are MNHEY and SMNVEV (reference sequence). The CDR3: CASGPSGTAQETQYF.

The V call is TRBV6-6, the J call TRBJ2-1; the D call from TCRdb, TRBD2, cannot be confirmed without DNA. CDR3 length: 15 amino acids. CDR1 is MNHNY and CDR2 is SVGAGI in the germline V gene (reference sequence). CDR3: CASSYSDVQGHEQFF.

CDR3 sequence: CASTPDRSNEAFF. V and J are TRBV12-3 or TRBV12-4 and TRBJ1-1; TCRdb's D call, TRBD1, is unchecked because there is no DNA. The CDR3 length is 13 residues.

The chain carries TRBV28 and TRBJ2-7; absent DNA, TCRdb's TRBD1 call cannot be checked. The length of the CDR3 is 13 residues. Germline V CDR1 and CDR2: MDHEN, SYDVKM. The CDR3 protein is CASGTGPLYEQYF.

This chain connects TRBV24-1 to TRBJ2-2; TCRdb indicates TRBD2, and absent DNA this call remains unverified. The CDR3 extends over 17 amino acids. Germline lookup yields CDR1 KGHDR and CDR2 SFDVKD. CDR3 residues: CATSDPGLGANTGELFF.